These 4 T cell receptor beta chains were all obtained from the same sample, sequenced in a study of blood T cell repertoires in COVID-19. The method was immunoSEQ multiplex PCR; TCRdb's version includes in-frame clones alone and lacks a portion of them. The sample lists 250,000 to 350,000 clones, roughly 89% occurring once. Sample: PBMCs or T cells enriched from blood (not recorded which). These receptor sequences come from a woman between 18 and 30 years old with acute COVID-19.

The genes are TRBV11-2 and TRBJ2-1, with 8 bases aligning to TRBD1. J gave up 12 bases and V 4 bases, and 2 bases lay outside the gene matches. There are 11 residues in the CDR3. Germline V gene data show CDR1 as SGHAT and CDR2 as FQNNGV. The CDR3 here is CASSSGTGQFF. In nucleotides, the CDR3 is TGTGCCAGCAGCTCCGGGACAGGGCAGTTCTTC. Supplemented by reference TRBV11-2 and TRBJ2-1, the full variable domain reads EAGVAQSPRYKIIEKRQSVAFWCNPISGHATLYWYQQILGQGPKLLIQFQNNGVVDDSQLPKDRFSAERLKGVDSTLKIQPAKLEDSAVYLCASSSGTGQFFGPGTRLTVL.

V usage is TRBV5-1 and J usage is TRBJ2-2; 9 positions agree with TRBD1. Germline V gene lookup returns CDR1 SGHRS and CDR2 YFSETQ. The J segment lost 6 bases and the V segment lost 4 bases, leaving 7 bases of the junction unmatched. The CDR3 sequence is 15 residues long. CDR3 DNA: TGCGCCAGCAGCGGGGGACAGGGATTTTCCGGGGAGCTGTTTTTT. Residues: CASSGGQGFSGELFF. The full variable domain, in which reference TRBV5-1 and TRBJ2-2 provide the parts outside the CDR3, is KAGVTQTPRYLIKTRGQQVTLSCSPISGHRSVSWYQQTPGQGLQFLFEYFSETQRNKGNFPGRFSGRQFSNSRSEMNVSTLELGDSALYLCASSGGQGFSGELFFGEGSRLTVL.

The rearrangement joins TRBV30 to TRBJ1-2, with D tentatively TRBD1 (5 bases). Looked up from germline, CDR1 is GTSNPN and CDR2 is SVGIG (reference sequence). The CDR3 spans 13 residues. Trimming pared 2 bases from V and 3 bases from J, leaving 10 bases between. This CDR3 reads CAWSMQGHYGYTF. CDR3 coding DNA: TGTGCCTGGAGTATGCAGGGCCACTATGGCTACACCTTC.

The chain couples TRBV6-5 to TRBJ1-3; 7 bases match TRBD1. Germline V gene data show CDR1 as MNHEY and CDR2 as SVGAGI. After removal of 3 bases from V and 3 bases from J, the junction contained 5 bases not matched to a gene. This CDR3 comprises 15 residues. CDR3: CASSYTGQVGNTIYF. CDR3 coding DNA: TGTGCCAGCAGTTATACAGGACAGGTTGGAAACACCATATATTTT.